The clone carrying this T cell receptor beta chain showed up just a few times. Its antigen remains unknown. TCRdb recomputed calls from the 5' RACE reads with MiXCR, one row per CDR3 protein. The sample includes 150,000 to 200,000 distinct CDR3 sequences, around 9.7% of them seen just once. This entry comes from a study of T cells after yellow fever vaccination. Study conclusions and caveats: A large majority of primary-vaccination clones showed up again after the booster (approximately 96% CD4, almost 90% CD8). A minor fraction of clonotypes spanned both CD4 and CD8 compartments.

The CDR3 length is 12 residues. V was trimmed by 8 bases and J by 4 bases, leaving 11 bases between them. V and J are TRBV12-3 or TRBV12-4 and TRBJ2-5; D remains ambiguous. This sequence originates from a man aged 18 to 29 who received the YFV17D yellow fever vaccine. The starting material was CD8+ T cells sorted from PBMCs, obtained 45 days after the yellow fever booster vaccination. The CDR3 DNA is TGTGCCAGCTTAGGGTCGGGAGAGACCCAGTACTTC. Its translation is CASLGSGETQYF.